Included here is one T cell receptor beta chain sequence, with context. The data stem from a study of shared clonotypes between healthy human individuals. Genomic DNA from each subset was divided evenly over several immunoSEQ plates. Method: immunoSEQ multiplex PCR; TCRdb's copy keeps in-frame clones and lacks some. The table has around 2.5 million clones, 90% to 95% seen once. The CDR3 consists of 12 residues. Germline V gene data show CDR1 as SQVTM and CDR2 as ANQGSEA. The V end was cut by 2 bases, the J end by 0 bases, with 3 bases between. The sequencing input was naive CD4+ T cells from PBMCs. Subset in this sample: CD45RA+ positively selected. The V and J genes are TRBV29-1 and TRBJ2-3; D gene ambiguous. The receptor was isolated from a man younger than 30 in good health. Some clones in this sample may be carry-over from other donors' samples. In DNA, the CDR3 is TGCAGCGTTGAAAGCAGCACAGATACGCAGTATTTT. Protein: CSVESSTDTQYF.